The 32 T cell receptor beta chains presented below share a single source sample, sequenced in a study of beta chain features in type 1 diabetes. Of the isolated RNA, all was reverse transcribed, and so the sequenced material was expressed TCRB transcripts. This table comes from immunoSEQ multiplex PCR, and its TCRdb copy is limited to in-frame clones, with some not included. The sample shows 300,000 to 350,000 clones, around an eighth of them seen only once. Study-wide results and caveats: Patients with Type 1 diabetes showed moderately but significantly shorter TCRB CDR3s in all four CD4+ subsets.

Their antigens remain unidentified. The sequenced sample was naive CD4+ T cells from blood. The origin of the receptors is a woman aged 18 to 35 with type 1 diabetes.

CDR3 region: CAGGGDGGYTF. The DNA for the CDR3 is TGTGCCGGAGGGGGCGACGGGGGCTACACCTTC. This chain joins TRBV30 and TRBJ1-2; 7 bases fit TRBD1. The CDR3 contains 11 residues. Looked up from germline, CDR1 is GTSNPN and CDR2 is SVGIG (reference sequence). With 8 bases clipped from V and 8 bases from J, the junction kept 8 bases outside the gene matches.

The sample holds a few counts of this clone. V and J are TRBV27 and TRBJ2-7, with 10 bases lining up with TRBD1. V trimming: 5 bases; J trimming: 6 bases; junction bases outside the gene matches: 7. The CDR3 length is 14 residues. Germline CDR1 reads MNHEY; CDR2 reads SMNVEV (reference sequence). The CDR3 nucleotides read TGTGCCAGCAGTCTCCGGACAGGGGGGCTCGAGCAGTACTTC. This codes for CASSLRTGGLEQYF.

In this sample, this clone turned up a few times. This sequence joins TRBV29-1 and TRBJ2-5; 9 bases match TRBD1. The CDR3 has 15 amino acids. Germline values: CDR1 SQVTM, CDR2 ANQGSEA. V gave up 4 bases and J gave up 2 bases; unmatched junction bases: 8. CDR3 in DNA: TGCAGCGTTGTATACAGGGGGCGTGGGCAAGAGACCCAGTACTTC. It encodes CSVVYRGRGQETQYF.

This clone has at least ten counts. V and J are TRBV29-1 and TRBJ2-3, with D possibly TRBD2 on 5 matching bases. Trimming took 5 bases from V and 2 from J, leaving 11 bases between them. This CDR3 comprises 13 residues. CDR1 is SQVTM, CDR2 ANQGSEA, per germline. Written as DNA, the CDR3 is TGCAGCGTTTACCGGGATCCCACAGATACGCAGTATTTT. It specifies CSVYRDPTDTQYF.

This chain links TRBV27 with TRBJ2-7, with 8 positions matching TRBD2. The V gene's germline CDR1 is MNHEY and CDR2 SMNVEV (reference sequence). The CDR3 is 15 amino acids. The junction had 11 bases not matched to a gene; V was cut back by 6 bases and J by 4 bases. The CDR3, as DNA: TGTGCCAGCAGGGTAACGGGACTAGTTGCGTACGAGCAGTACTTC. Residues: CASRVTGLVAYEQYF.

There are a few counts of this clone. The rearrangement links TRBV23-1 to TRBJ2-1; D might be TRBD2 (6 bases). TRBV23-1 has ORF status, its function being uncertain. This CDR3 is 16 amino acids long. Trimming cost V 0 bases and J 5 bases, with 14 bases left between them. The CDR3 DNA follows: TGCGCCAGCAGTCAATCCCCCGGGGGTGTTGACAATGAGCAGTTCTTC. The encoded protein is CASSQSPGGVDNEQFF.

The rearrangement uses TRBV6-6 and TRBJ2-7, with 12 bases aligning to TRBD2. The ends lost 0 bases at V and 3 bases at J; junction bases unmatched: 3. This CDR3 is 16 amino acids long. Germline CDR1 reads MNHNY; CDR2 reads SVGAGI (reference sequence). CDR3 coding DNA: TGTGCCAGCAGTTACTCCCTAGCGGGAGGGAACTACGAGCAGTACGTC. Its translation: CASSYSLAGGNYEQYV.

There are a few counts of this clone. The chain combines TRBV5-6 with TRBJ2-5; a possible D gene is TRBD2 (6 bases). Germline values: CDR1 SGHDT, CDR2 YYEEEE. The CDR3 loop spans 14 amino acids. Trimming left V 4 bases short and J 5 bases short, with 15 bases between. The DNA of the CDR3 is TGTGCCAGCAGCCCTGGACACCGGGGGGAGACCCAGTACTTC. Translating it yields CASSPGHRGETQYF.

Notes on this clone: Other nucleotide sequences from this sample produce the same CDR3. The CDR3 region is CASSFGLAGNNEQFF. The CDR3 nucleotides read TGTGCCAGCAGCTTTGGACTAGCGGGAAACAATGAGCAGTTCTTC. The V call is TRBV7-9, the J call TRBJ2-1, with 12 bases aligning to TRBD2. This CDR3 spans 15 amino acids. V lost 3 bases, J lost 5 bases, and 2 bases stayed unmatched. Per the germline V gene, CDR1 is SEHNR and CDR2 is FQNEAQ (reference sequence).

Only a few counts were recorded for this clone. J is TRBJ2-1 and V is TRBV6-1, with D unclear. The CDR3 extends over 11 amino acids. The germline V gene encodes CDR1 MNHNS and CDR2 SASEGT. Between the trimmed V and J ends, which lost 2 bases and 9 bases, there was a span of 5 bases. The CDR3 spells CASSELVEQFF. CDR3 coding DNA: TGTGCCAGCAGTGAACTTGTTGAGCAGTTCTTC.

This clone came up a few times. This chain uses TRBV7-9 with TRBJ2-1; D perhaps matches TRBD2 (5 bases). The CDR3 consists of 15 residues. The V end lost 1 base, the J end lost 3 bases, and 10 bases lay between the germline ends. Germline CDR1 reads SEHNR; CDR2 reads FQNEAQ (reference sequence). CDR3 sequence (DNA): TGTGCCAGCAGCTTAGGGGCTAGCTTCTACAATGAGCAGTTCTTC. Residues: CASSLGASFYNEQFF.

This clone was observed a handful of times. V usage is TRBV5-4 and J usage is TRBJ2-1; possibly TRBD2 for D (6 bases). CDR1 and CDR2 (germline): SGHNT, YYREEE (reference sequence). With 4 bases removed from V and 4 bases from J, the gap between germline ends came to 15 bases. The CDR3 runs to 15 residues. The DNA of the CDR3 is TGTGCCAGCAGCCGACCCCTAGCGAGTTACAATGAGCAGTTCTTC. Encoded protein: CASSRPLASYNEQFF.

This clone was seen more than once but under ten times. The chain carries TRBV19 and TRBJ1-5, with 7 bases lining up with TRBD1. J was trimmed by 7 bases and V by 6 bases; bases with no gene match: 15. CDR1 is LNHDA and CDR2 is SQIVND in the germline V gene (reference sequence). The CDR3 length is 16 residues. The CDR3 reads CASSLRGRALGQPQHF. The CDR3 DNA sequence: TGTGCCAGTAGCCTAAGGGGGCGCGCATTGGGGCAGCCCCAGCATTTT.

The chain couples TRBV18 to TRBJ2-7; no clear D gene. Trimming took off 4 bases at V and 2 bases at J, with 15 bases between the two ends. Germline V gene data show CDR1 as KGHSH and CDR2 as LQKENI. The CDR3 has 15 amino acids. The CDR3 spells CASSQLYSPAYEQYF. The CDR3 DNA is TGTGCCAGCTCACAACTTTACTCCCCGGCCTACGAGCAGTACTTC.

The rearrangement uses TRBV28 and TRBJ2-7; TRBD1 aligns across 7 bases. CDR1 and CDR2 (germline): MDHEN, SYDVKM. V shed 3 bases and J 3 bases; nucleotides not matched to a gene: 17. This CDR3 spans 18 amino acids. The CDR3 nucleotides are TGTGCCAGCAGTTTTGGGTTAGGACAGGCCTTTTTGAACTACGAGCAGTACTTC. It codes for CASSFGLGQAFLNYEQYF.

There are a few counts of this clone. The J gene is TRBJ1-4, the V gene TRBV19; D is possibly TRBD1 (6 bases). The V end was cut by 7 bases, the J end by 8 bases, with 14 bases between. Germline lookup yields CDR1 LNHDA and CDR2 SQIVND (reference sequence). The CDR3 spans 13 residues. CDR3 coding DNA: TGTGCCAGTAATCACAGGGTCGACGAAAAACTGTTTTTT. It is translated as CASNHRVDEKLFF. The full variable domain, completed using reference TRBV19 and TRBJ1-4, is DGGITQSPKYLFRKEGQNVTLSCEQNLNHDAMYWYRQDPGQGLRLIYYSQIVNDFQKGDIAEGYSVSREKKESFPLTVTSAQKNPTAFYLCASNHRVDEKLFFGSGTQLSVL.

This sequence joins TRBV7-2 and TRBJ2-5, with 8 nucleotides matching TRBD2. V lost 5 bases, J lost 1 base, and 9 bases stayed unmatched. CDR3 length: 16 amino acids. Germline-derived CDR1 and CDR2 are SGHTA and FQGNSA. The chain's CDR3 is CASSPSLAVSQETQYF. CDR3 nucleotides: TGTGCCAGCAGCCCCTCACTAGCGGTTTCCCAAGAGACCCAGTACTTC.

The J gene is TRBJ2-3, the V gene TRBV30, with TRBD2 identical over 10 bases. This CDR3 region has 15 residues. With 3 bases clipped from V and 3 bases from J, the junction kept 6 bases outside the gene matches. Germline CDR1 and CDR2: GTSNPN and SVGIG (reference sequence). The chain's CDR3 is CAWRGVAGGTDTQYF. CDR3 bases: TGTGCCTGGAGAGGGGTAGCGGGAGGTACAGATACGCAGTATTTT.

This clone turned up a few times. The rearrangement uses TRBV28 and TRBJ1-2; possibly TRBD1 for D (5 bases). The CDR3 has 14 residues. V was cut by 6 bases and J by 6 bases, with 17 bases left in between. In germline, CDR1 is MDHEN, CDR2 SYDVKM. The CDR3, as DNA: TGTGCCAGCAGACCCCCGGGCTCGGGGGATGGCTACACCTTC. It yields the protein CASRPPGSGDGYTF.

The V call is TRBV7-9, the J call TRBJ2-2; 8 positions agree with TRBD2. V was clipped by 3 bases and J by 6 bases; unmatched bases: 18. The CDR3 loop spans 19 amino acids. CDR1 is SEHNR, CDR2 FQNEAQ, per germline (reference sequence). CDR3 coding DNA: TGTGCCAGCAGCTTTCGGGTAGCGGGACTCGTCAATACGGCCGGGGAGCTGTTTTTT. Translating it yields CASSFRVAGLVNTAGELFF.

The V and J genes are TRBV2 and TRBJ2-3; TRBD2 is a possible D gene (6 bases). Germline CDR1 is SNHLY and CDR2 is FYNNEI. Deletions cut 6 bases from V and 1 base from J, with 17 bases between. This CDR3 has 16 amino acids. CDR3 coding DNA: TGTGCCAGCAGCGATACCCGACTAGGAGGCACAGATACGCAGTATTTT. Translated: CASSDTRLGGTDTQYF.

The gene calls are TRBV19 and TRBJ2-1; D possibly corresponds to TRBD2 (6 bases). V was pared by 3 bases and J by 3 bases, with 9 bases between. Germline loops: CDR1 LNHDA, CDR2 SQIVND (reference sequence). The CDR3 loop spans 14 amino acids. The CDR3 sequence: CASSMGLLYNEQFF. CDR3 DNA: TGTGCCAGTAGTATGGGACTCCTCTACAATGAGCAGTTCTTC.

This chain joins TRBV18 and TRBJ1-1, with TRBD1 matching 10 bases. The trim removed 3 bases at V and 9 bases at J, leaving 7 bases unmatched. This CDR3 is built from 14 residues. The germline gives CDR1 KGHSH, CDR2 LQKENI. The CDR3 loop reads CASSPSGGQGKAFF. CDR3 DNA: TGTGCCAGCTCACCGAGTGGGGGACAGGGGAAAGCTTTCTTT.

This clone appeared a few times. The chain employs TRBV7-9 and TRBJ2-7, with D possibly being TRBD2 (7 bases). This CDR3 comprises 14 residues. V was clipped by 5 bases and J by 2 bases, with 13 bases between them. CDR1 and CDR2 (germline): SEHNR, FQNEAQ (reference sequence). CDR3 sequence (DNA): TGTGCCAGCAGCCTCCTCGGGGGGCCCTACGAGCAGTACGTC. Its translation: CASSLLGGPYEQYV.

The sample holds a few counts of this clone. The chain joins TRBV5-1 to TRBJ2-3; a weak D match, TRBD1 (6 bases). The CDR3 loop spans 14 amino acids. In germline, CDR1 is SGHRS, CDR2 YFSETQ. The V and J ends lost 4 bases and 2 bases respectively, with 11 bases between them. The CDR3 bases are TGCGCCAGCAGCGCGAGACAGGACACAGATACGCAGTATTTT. Translation: CASSARQDTDTQYF.

The gene calls are TRBV5-1 and TRBJ2-6, with 10 bases matching TRBD1. Germline assignment: CDR1 SGHRS and CDR2 YFSETQ. The CDR3 is made up of 16 amino acids. With V trimmed by 4 bases and J by 3 bases, 4 bases remained unmatched. The CDR3 loop is CASSQTGGGGANVLTF. The CDR3 DNA is TGCGCCAGCAGCCAGACAGGGGGCGGTGGGGCCAACGTCCTGACTTTC.

This clone occurred a few times. This chain joins TRBV28 and TRBJ2-3; a possible D gene is TRBD2 (6 bases). CDR3 length: 16 residues. CDR1 and CDR2 from the germline V gene are MDHEN and SYDVKM. Deletions cut 4 bases from V and 2 bases from J, with 16 bases between. The CDR3 nucleotides are TGTGCCAGCAGTTCCCTCGGCTTGCGGGACACAGATACGCAGTATTTT. Residues: CASSSLGLRDTDTQYF.

The chain is built from TRBV30 and TRBJ2-7, with D possibly being TRBD1 (7 bases). This CDR3 is built from 14 residues. Germline assignment: CDR1 GTSNPN and CDR2 SVGIG (reference sequence). The V gene lost 2 bases and the J gene lost 5 bases, with 16 bases spanning the gap. The CDR3 protein is CAWSRQGGRDEQYF. The CDR3 DNA reads TGTGCCTGGAGTCGGCAGGGGGGTCGGGACGAGCAGTACTTC.

In this sample, this clone turned up a few times. The chain couples TRBV29-1 to TRBJ1-1; unclear D gene. V was clipped by 2 bases and J by 1 base, with 11 bases between them. The germline V gene encodes CDR1 SQVTM and CDR2 ANQGSEA. CDR3 size: 14 residues. CDR3 DNA: TGCAGCGTTGAACCAAGATTAGCGAACACTGAAGCTTTCTTT. Translated, it gives CSVEPRLANTEAFF. Variable domain in full (rest from reference TRBV29-1 and TRBJ1-1): SAVISQKPSRDICQRGTSLTIQCQVDSQVTMMFWYRQQPGQSLTLIATANQGSEATYESGFVIDKFPISRPNLTFSTLTVSNMSPEDSSIYLCSVEPRLANTEAFFGQGTRLTVV.

A few counts support this clone. The V gene is TRBV19, the J gene TRBJ2-3; D call uncertain. This CDR3 is 16 amino acids long. V gave up 3 bases and J gave up 5 bases, with 18 bases separating them. Germline CDR1 reads LNHDA; CDR2 reads SQIVND (reference sequence). CDR3 amino acids: CASSISVIAARDTQYF. In DNA form, the CDR3 reads TGTGCCAGTAGTATCTCCGTGATAGCCGCCAGAGATACGCAGTATTTT.

This clone was seen a handful of times. V is TRBV7-3 and J is TRBJ2-4; TRBD2 matches 8 bases. With V trimmed by 5 bases and J by 13 bases, 10 bases remained unmatched. The V gene's germline CDR1 is SGHTA and CDR2 FQGTGA. There are 13 residues in the CDR3. The CDR3 DNA reads TGTGCCAGCAGCCCGGACGGCGGCGGGAGGCAGTACTTC. It specifies CASSPDGGGRQYF.

This clone was observed a few times. The genes are TRBV30 and TRBJ2-1; 12 bases fit TRBD2. CDR3 length: 17 amino acids. Germline loops: CDR1 GTSNPN, CDR2 SVGIG (reference sequence). Trimming took 3 bases from V and 5 from J; bases not matched to a gene: 11. The CDR3 reads CAWRTTRLAGVNNEQFF. The CDR3 bases are TGTGCCTGGAGAACCACCCGACTAGCGGGAGTCAACAATGAGCAGTTCTTC.